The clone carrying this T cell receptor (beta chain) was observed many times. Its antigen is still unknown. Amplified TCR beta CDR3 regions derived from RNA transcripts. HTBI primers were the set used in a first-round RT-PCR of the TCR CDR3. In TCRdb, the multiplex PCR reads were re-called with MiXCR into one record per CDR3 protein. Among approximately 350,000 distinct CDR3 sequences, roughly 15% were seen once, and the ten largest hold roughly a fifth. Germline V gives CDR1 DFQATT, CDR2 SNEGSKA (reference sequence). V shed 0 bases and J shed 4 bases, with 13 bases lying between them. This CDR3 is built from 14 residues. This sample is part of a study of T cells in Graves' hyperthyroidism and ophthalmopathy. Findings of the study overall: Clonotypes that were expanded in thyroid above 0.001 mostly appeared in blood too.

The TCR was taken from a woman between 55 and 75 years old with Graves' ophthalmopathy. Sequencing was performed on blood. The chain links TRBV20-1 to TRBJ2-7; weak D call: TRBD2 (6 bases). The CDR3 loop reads CSARETGVRYEQYF. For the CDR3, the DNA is TGCAGTGCTAGAGAGACGGGGGTTCGGTACGAGCAGTACTTC.